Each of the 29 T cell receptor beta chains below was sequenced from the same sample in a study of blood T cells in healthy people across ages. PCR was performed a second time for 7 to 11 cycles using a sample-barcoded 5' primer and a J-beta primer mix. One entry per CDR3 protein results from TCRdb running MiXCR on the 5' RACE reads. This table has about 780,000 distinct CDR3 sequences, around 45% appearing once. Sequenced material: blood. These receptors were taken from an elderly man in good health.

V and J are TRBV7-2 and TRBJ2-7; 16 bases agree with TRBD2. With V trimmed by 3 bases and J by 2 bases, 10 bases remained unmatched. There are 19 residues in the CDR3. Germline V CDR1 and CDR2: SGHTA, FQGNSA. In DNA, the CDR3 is TGTGCCAGCAGCTTTCCCAGGGGACTAGCGGGAGGGTTGGCCTACGAGCAGTACTTC. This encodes CASSFPRGLAGGLAYEQYF.

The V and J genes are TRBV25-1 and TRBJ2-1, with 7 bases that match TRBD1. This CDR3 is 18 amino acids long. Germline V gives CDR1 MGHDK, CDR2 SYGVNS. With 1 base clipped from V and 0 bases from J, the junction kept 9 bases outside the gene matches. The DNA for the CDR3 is TGTGCCAGCAGTGAATTGCTGACAGGGCGGAGCTCCTACAATGAGCAGTTCTTC. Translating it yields CASSELLTGRSSYNEQFF. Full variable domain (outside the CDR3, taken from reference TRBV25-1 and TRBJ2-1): EADIYQTPRYLVIGTGKKITLECSQTMGHDKMYWYQQDPGMELHLIHYSYGVNSTEKGDLSSESTVSRIRTEHFPLTLESARPSHTSQYLCASSELLTGRSSYNEQFFGPGTRLTVL.

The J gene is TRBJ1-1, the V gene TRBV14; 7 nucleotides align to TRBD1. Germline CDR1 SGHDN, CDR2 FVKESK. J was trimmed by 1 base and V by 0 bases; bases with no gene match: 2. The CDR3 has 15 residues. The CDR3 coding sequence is TGTGCCAGCAGCCAAGATCGGACAGGGAACACTGAAGCTTTCTTT. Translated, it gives CASSQDRTGNTEAFF.

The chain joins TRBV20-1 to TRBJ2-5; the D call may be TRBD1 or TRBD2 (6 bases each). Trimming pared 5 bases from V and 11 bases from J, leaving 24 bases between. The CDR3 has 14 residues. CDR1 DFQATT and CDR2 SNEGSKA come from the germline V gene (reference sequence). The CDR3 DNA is TGCAGTGCTGGGGGACACCACGGAACGGGGGAGCAGTACTTC. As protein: CSAGGHHGTGEQYF.

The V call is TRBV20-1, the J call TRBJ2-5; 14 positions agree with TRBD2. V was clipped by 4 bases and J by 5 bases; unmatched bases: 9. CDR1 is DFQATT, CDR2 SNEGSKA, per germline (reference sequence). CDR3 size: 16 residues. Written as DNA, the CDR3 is TGCAGTGCTAAAGGACTAGCGGGAGGAGGGTGGGAGACCCAGTACTTC. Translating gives CSAKGLAGGGWETQYF.

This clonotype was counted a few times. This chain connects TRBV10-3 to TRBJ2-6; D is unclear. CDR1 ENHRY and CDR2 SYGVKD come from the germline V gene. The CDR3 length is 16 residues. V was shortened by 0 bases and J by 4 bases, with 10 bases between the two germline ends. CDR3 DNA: TGTGCCATCAGTGAGTCTTATGGTACCGGGGCCAACGTCCTGACTTTC. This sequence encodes CAISESYGTGANVLTF.

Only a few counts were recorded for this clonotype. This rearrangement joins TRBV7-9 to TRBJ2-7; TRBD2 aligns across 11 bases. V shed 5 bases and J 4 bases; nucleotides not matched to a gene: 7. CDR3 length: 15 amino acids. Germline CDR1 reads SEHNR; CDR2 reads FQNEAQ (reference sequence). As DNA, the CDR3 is TGTGCCAGCAGCCACGATACTAGCGGGAGATACGAGCAGTACTTC. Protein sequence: CASSHDTSGRYEQYF.

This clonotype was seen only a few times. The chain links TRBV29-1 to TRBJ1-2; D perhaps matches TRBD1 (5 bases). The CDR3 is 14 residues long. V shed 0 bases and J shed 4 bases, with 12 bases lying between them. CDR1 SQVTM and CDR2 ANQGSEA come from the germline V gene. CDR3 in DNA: TGCAGCGTTGAAGAGTTTGGGGGTCCCTATGGCTACACCTTC. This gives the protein CSVEEFGGPYGYTF.

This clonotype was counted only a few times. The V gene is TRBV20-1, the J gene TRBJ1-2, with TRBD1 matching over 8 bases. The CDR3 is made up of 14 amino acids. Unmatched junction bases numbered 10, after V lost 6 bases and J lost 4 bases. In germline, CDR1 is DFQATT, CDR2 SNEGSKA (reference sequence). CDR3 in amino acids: CSAAPGQEPYGYTF. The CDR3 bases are TGCAGTGCAGCCCCGGGACAGGAGCCCTATGGCTACACCTTC.

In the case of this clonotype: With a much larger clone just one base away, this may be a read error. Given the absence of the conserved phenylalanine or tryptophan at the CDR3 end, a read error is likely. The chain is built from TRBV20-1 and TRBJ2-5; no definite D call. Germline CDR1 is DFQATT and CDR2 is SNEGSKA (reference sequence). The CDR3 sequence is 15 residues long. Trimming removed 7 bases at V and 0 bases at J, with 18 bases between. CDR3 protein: CSGSPPRVYQETQYV. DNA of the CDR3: TGCAGTGGGTCCCCTCCACGGGTGTACCAAGAGACCCAGTACGTC.

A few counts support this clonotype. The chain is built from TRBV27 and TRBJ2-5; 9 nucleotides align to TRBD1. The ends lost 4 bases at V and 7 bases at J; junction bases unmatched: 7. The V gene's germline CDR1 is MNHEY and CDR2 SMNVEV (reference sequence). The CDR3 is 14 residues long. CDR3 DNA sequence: TGTGCCAGCAGTTGGGACAGGGAGTACGGGACCCAGTACTTC. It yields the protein CASSWDREYGTQYF.

CDR3 sequence reads: CSARIRGGGTSGVGNIQYF. The CDR3 nucleotides read TGCAGTGCTAGAATAAGGGGCGGCGGCACTAGCGGGGTGGGAAACATTCAGTACTTC. The chain recombines TRBV20-1 with TRBJ2-4; the match to TRBD2 covers 10 bases. CDR1 and CDR2 from the germline V gene are DFQATT and SNEGSKA (reference sequence). CDR3 length equals 19 residues. With V trimmed by 2 bases and J by 6 bases, 19 bases remained unmatched.

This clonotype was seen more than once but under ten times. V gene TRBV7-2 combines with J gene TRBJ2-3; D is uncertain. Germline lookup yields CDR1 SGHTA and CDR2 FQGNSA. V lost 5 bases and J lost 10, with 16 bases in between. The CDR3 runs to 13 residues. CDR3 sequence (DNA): TGTGCCAGCAGCCCAAGGTCGCAGAATCCGCAGTATTTT. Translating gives CASSPRSQNPQYF.

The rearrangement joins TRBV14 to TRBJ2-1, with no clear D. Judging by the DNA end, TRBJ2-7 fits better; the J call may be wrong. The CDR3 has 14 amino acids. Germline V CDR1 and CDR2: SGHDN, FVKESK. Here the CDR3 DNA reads TGTGCCAGCAGCCAAGGAACCCTTTACAATGAGCAGTACTTC. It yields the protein CASSQGTLYNEQYF.

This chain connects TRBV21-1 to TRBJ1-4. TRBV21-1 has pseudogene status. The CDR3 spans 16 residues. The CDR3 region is CASSKWKVVANEKLFF. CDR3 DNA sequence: TGTGCCAGCAGCAAATGGAAGGTGGTAGCTAATGAAAAACTGTTTTTT.

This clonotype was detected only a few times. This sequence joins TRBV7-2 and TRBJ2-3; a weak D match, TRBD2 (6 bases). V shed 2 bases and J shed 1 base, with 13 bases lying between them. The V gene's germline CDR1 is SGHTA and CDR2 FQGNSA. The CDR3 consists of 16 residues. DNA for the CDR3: TGTGCCAGCAGCTTACGCCCTAGCGCTGGCACAGATACGCAGTATTTT. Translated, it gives CASSLRPSAGTDTQYF. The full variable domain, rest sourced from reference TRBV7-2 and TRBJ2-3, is GAGVSQSPSNKVTEKGKDVELRCDPISGHTALYWYRQSLGQGLEFLIYFQGNSAPDKSGLPSDRFSAERTGGSVSTLTIQRTQQEDSAVYLCASSLRPSAGTDTQYFGPGTRLTVL.

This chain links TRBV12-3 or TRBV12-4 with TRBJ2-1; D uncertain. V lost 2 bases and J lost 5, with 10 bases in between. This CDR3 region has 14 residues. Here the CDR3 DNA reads TGTGCCAGCAGTTTAATTACAGTAAACAATGAGCAGTTCTTC. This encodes CASSLITVNNEQFF.

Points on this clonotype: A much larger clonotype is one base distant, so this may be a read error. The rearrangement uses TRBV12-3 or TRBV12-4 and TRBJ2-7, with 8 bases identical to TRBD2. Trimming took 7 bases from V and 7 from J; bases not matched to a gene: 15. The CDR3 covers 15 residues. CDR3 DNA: TGTGCCAGCACCCGCGGGAGGACGAATTACAATGAGCAGTACTTC. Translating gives CASTRGRTNYNEQYF.

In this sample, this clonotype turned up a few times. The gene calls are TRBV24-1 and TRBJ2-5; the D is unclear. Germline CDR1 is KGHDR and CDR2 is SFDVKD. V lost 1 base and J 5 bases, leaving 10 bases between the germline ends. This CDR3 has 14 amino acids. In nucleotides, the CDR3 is TGTGCCACCAGTGATTTTGCAGGATTGGAGACCCAGTACTTC. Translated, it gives CATSDFAGLETQYF.

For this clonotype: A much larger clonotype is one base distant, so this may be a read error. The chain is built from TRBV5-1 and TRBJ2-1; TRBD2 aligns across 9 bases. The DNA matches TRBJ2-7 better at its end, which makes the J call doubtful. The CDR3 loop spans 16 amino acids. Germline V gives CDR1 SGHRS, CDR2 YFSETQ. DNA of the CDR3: TGCGCCAGCAGCTTGGGCCCAGCGGGAGGAAACAATGAGCAGTACTTC. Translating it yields CASSLGPAGGNNEQYF.

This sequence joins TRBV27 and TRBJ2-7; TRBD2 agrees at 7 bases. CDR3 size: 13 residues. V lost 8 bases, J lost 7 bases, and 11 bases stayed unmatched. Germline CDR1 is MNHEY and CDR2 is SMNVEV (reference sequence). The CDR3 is CASAGTTNNEQYF. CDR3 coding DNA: TGTGCCAGCGCCGGGACTACTAACAATGAGCAGTACTTC.

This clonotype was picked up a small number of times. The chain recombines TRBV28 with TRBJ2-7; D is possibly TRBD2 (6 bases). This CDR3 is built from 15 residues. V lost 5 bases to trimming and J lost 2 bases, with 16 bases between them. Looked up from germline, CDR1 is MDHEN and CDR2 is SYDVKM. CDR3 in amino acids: CASSRSSVGTYEQYF. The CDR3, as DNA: TGTGCCAGCAGTCGTTCTAGCGTGGGGACCTACGAGCAGTACTTC. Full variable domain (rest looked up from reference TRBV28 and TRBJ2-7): DVKVTQSSRYLVKRTGEKVFLECVQDMDHENMFWYRQDPGLGLRLIYFSYDVKMKEKGDIPEGYSVSREKKERFSLILESASTNQTSMYLCASSRSSVGTYEQYFGPGTRLTVT.

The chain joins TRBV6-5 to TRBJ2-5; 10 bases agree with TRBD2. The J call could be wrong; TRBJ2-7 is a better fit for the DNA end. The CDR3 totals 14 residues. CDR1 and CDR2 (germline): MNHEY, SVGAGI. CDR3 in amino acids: CASGPRTSGYEQYF. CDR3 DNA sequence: TGTGCCAGCGGACCTAGGACTAGCGGATACGAGCAGTACTTC.

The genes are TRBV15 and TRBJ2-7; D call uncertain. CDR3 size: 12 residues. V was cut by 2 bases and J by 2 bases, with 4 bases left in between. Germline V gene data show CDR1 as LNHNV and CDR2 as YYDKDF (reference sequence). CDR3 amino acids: CATSRSAYEQYF. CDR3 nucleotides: TGTGCCACCAGCAGAAGCGCCTACGAGCAGTACTTC.

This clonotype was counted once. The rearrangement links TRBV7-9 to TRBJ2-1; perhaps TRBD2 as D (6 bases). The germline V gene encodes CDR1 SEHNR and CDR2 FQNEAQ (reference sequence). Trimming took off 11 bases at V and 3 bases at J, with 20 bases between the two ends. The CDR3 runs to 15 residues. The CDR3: CAGDTGEAGYNEQFF. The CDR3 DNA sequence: TGTGCCGGCGACACGGGGGAAGCGGGCTACAATGAGCAGTTCTTC.

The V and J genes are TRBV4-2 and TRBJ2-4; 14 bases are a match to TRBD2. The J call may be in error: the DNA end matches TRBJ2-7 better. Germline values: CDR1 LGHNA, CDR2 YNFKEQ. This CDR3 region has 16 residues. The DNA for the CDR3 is TGTGCCAGCAGCCAAGAAGGGACTAGCGGGAGCTACGAGCAGTACTTC. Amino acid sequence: CASSQEGTSGSYEQYF.

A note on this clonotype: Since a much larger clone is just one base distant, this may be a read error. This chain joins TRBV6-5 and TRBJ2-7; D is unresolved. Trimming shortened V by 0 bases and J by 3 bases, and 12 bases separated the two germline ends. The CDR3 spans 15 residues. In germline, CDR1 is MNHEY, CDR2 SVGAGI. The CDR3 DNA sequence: TGTGCCAGCAGTTACTCCCAGACCAGTTACTACGAGCAGTACTTC. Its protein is CASSYSQTSYYEQYF.

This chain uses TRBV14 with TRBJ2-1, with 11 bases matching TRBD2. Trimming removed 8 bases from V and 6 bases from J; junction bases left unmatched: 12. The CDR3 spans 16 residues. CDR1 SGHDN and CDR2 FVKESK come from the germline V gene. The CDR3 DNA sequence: TGTGCCAGCCGTCCTTCTAGCGGGGGGACCGCCAATGAGCAGTTCTTC. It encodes CASRPSSGGTANEQFF.

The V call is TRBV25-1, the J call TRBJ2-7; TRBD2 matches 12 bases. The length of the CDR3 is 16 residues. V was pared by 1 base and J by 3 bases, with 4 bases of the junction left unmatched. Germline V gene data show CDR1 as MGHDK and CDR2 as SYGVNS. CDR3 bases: TGTGCCAGCAGTGAATTTGGACTAGCGGGATTCTACGAGCAGTACTTC. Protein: CASSEFGLAGFYEQYF.